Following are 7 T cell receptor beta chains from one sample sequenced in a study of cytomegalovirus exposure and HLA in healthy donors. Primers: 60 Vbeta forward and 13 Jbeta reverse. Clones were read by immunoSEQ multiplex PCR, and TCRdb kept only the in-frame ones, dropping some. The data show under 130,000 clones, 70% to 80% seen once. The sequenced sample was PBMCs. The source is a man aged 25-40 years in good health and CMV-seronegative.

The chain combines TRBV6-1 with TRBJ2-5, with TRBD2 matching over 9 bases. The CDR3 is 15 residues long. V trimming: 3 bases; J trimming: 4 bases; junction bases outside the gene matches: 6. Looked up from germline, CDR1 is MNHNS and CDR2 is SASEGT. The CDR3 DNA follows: TGTGCCAGCAGTGATAGCGGGAGAGACGGAGAGACCCAGTACTTC. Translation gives CASSDSGRDGETQYF.

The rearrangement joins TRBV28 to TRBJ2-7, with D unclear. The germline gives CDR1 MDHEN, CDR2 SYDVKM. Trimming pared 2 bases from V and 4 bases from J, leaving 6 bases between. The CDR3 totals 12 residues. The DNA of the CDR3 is TGTGCCAGCAGTTTAATGTCTTACGAGCAGTACTTC. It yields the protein CASSLMSYEQYF.

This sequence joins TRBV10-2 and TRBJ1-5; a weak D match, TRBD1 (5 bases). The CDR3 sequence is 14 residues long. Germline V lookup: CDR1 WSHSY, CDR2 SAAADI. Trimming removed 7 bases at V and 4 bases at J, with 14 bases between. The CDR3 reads CASMAGALNQPQHF. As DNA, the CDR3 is TGCGCCAGCATGGCTGGGGCCCTGAATCAGCCCCAGCATTTT.

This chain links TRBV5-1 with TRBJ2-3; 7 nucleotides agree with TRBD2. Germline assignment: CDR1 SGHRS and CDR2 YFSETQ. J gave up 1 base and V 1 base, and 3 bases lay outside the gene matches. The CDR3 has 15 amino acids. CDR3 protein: CASSLLAGGTDTQYF. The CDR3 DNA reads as TGCGCCAGCAGCTTGCTCGCGGGGGGCACAGATACGCAGTATTTT. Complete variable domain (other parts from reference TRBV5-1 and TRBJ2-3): KAGVTQTPRYLIKTRGQQVTLSCSPISGHRSVSWYQQTPGQGLQFLFEYFSETQRNKGNFPGRFSGRQFSNSRSEMNVSTLELGDSALYLCASSLLAGGTDTQYFGPGTRLTVL.

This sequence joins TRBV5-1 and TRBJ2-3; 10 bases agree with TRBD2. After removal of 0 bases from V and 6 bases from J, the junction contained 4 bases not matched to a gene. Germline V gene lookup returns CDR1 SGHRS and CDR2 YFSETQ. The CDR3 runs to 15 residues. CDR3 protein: CASSLGLAGVDTQYF. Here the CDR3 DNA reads TGCGCCAGCAGCTTGGGTCTAGCGGGAGTGGATACGCAGTATTTT.

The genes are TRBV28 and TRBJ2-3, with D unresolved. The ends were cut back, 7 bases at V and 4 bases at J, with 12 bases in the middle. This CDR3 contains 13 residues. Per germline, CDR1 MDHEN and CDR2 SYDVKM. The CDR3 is CASTPETPDTQYF. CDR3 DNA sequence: TGTGCCAGCACCCCGGAGACCCCAGATACGCAGTATTTT.

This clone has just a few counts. DNA for the CDR3: TGCGCCAGCAGCCGGGGGGGGGCCCAAGAGACCCAGTACTTC. It translates to CASSRGGAQETQYF. J is TRBJ2-5 and V is TRBV5-1; TRBD2 aligns across 8 bases. With 4 bases clipped from V and 1 base from J, the junction kept 3 bases outside the gene matches. CDR3 size: 14 residues. Germline lookup yields CDR1 SGHRS and CDR2 YFSETQ.